This TCR beta chain was identified during a study of blood T cell repertoires in COVID-19. Cohort assignment relied on participant-reported clinical history. Two negative PCRs, clearance, or symptom resolution characterized the recovered Cohort 3 donors. Original analysis: Estimation of nucleated cell counts relied on the amplification of reference gene primers. Only in-frame clones appear in the TCRdb table, and some are missing; sequencing was by immunoSEQ multiplex PCR. V and J calls and clone size are those listed in that table; D and trimming were worked out from the DNA. The repertoire holds around 450,000 clones, 87% seen once, with under 0.75% in the top ten. Turning to this clone: At one end the junction does not follow the germline gene, possibly because of a read error.

CDR1 is ENHRY and CDR2 is SYGVKD in the germline V gene. The CDR3 is 13 amino acids. The receptor comes from a woman in her late teens or twenties who had recovered from COVID-19. The chain uses TRBV10-3 and TRBJ2-2; 7 positions match TRBD2. The sample comprised PBMCs or T cells enriched from blood (not recorded which). CDR3 region: CASAGENAGELFF. The CDR3 bases are TGTGCCTCGGCGGGGGAGAACGCCGGGGAGCTGTTTTTT.